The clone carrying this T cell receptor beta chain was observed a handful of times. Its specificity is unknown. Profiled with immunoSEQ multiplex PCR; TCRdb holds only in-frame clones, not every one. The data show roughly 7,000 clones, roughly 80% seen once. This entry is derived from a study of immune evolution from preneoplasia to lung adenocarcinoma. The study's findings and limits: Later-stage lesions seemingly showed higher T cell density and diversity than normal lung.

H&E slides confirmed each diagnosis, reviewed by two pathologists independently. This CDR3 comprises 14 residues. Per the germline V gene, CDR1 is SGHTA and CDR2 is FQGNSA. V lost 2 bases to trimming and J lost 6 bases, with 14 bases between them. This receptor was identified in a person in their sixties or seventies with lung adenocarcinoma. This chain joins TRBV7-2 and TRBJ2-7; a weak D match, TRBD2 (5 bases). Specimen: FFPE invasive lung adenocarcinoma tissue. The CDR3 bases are TGTGCCAGCAGCTTAAAGGGCGGGCCGGTCGAGCAGTACTTC. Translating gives CASSLKGGPVEQYF.